This T cell receptor beta chain derives from a study of T cells in tuberculosis. Germline values: CDR1 MNHNS, CDR2 SASEGT. V was shortened by 3 bases and J by 3 bases, with 14 bases between the two germline ends. This CDR3 spans 15 amino acids. On this clone: Its matching antigen is unknown.

Stated time point: new active TB diagnosis, blood taken before or within 7 days of starting treatment. TCRdb's copy holds only in-frame clones and misses some; the assay was immunoSEQ multiplex PCR. The sample has fewer than 40,000 clones, 85% to 95% seen once. Regarding the study as a whole: Cases with active tuberculosis were adults, while controls were adolescents.

The J gene is TRBJ1-2, the V gene TRBV6-1, with D maybe TRBD1 (6 bases). This specimen consisted of PBMCs, obtained at tuberculosis diagnosis. The TCR originated in an adult with tuberculosis. The DNA for the CDR3 is TGTGCCAGCAGTGAGGAGGACAGAGAATACTATGGCTACACCTTC. Translation: CASSEEDREYYGYTF.